Sequencing of this T cell receptor beta chain was carried out in a study of blood T cell repertoires in COVID-19. Study-level background: Spain, Italy and the United States supplied samples that represented acute and convalescent COVID-19. From T cells, B-cell-depleted T cells, or PBMCs came the material, which was cDNA or gDNA.

Per the authors' pipeline: Estimates of nucleated cell counts were drawn from the amplification of reference gene primers. Clones were sequenced by immunoSEQ multiplex PCR, and TCRdb holds only the in-frame ones, with some missing. V and J calls and clone size are those listed in that table; D and trimming were worked out from the DNA. The table includes 120,000 to 150,000 clones, 79% detected once. V lost 1 base, J lost 5 bases, and 12 bases stayed unmatched. Germline loops: CDR1 LGHDT, CDR2 YNNKEL (reference sequence). The CDR3 sequence is 17 residues long. The receptor was isolated from a man aged 50-59 years with active or convalescent COVID-19. Sequenced sample: peripheral blood. The chain combines TRBV3-1 (or the pseudogene TRBV3-2) with TRBJ2-3, with 7 bases matching TRBD2. The CDR3 loop reads CASSQASTGTTRDTQYF. DNA for the CDR3: TGTGCCAGCAGCCAAGCTAGCACCGGGACTACCCGAGATACGCAGTATTTT.